This record covers a single T cell receptor (beta chain). The data stem from a study of T-cell memory formation after mild COVID-19. The CDR3 length is 14 residues. The V segment lost 3 bases and the J segment 2 bases; nucleotides outside the gene matches: 2. From germline, CDR1 is KGHSH and CDR2 LQKENI. MiXCR, applied by TCRdb to the 5' RACE reads, yields one record per CDR3 protein. The sample lists 450,000 to 650,000 distinct CDR3 sequences, about 20% seen once, with approximately 12% in the top ten. This receptor was obtained from an adult woman who had mild COVID-19 (a few samples of this study predate the infection). Cell type and time point are not known. What was sequenced was PBMCs or a T cell subset sorted from them (not recorded which). This rearrangement joins TRBV18 to TRBJ2-7, with 9 bases matching TRBD2. For the CDR3, the DNA is TGTGCCAGCTCACCTCCTAGCGGGACCTACGAGCAGTACTTC. Translating gives CASSPPSGTYEQYF. The full variable domain, rest sourced from reference TRBV18 and TRBJ2-7, is NAGVMQNPRHLVRRRGQEARLRCSPMKGHSHVYWYRQLPEEGLKFMVYLQKENIIDESGMPKERFSAEFPKEGPSILRIQQVVRGDSAAYFCASSPPSGTYEQYFGPGTRLTVT.